The clone carrying this T cell receptor (beta chain) was picked up a small number of times. Clinicians diagnosed patients from clinical symptoms, serum thyroxine and TRAb, thyroid ultrasound and orbital computed tomography. TCR beta CDR3 regions were amplified from RNA. In the first-round RT-PCR of the TCR CDR3, the HTBI primer set was used. One entry per CDR3 protein results from TCRdb running MiXCR on the multiplex PCR reads. The table records about 590,000 distinct CDR3 sequences, 12% to 15% of them present only once. This CDR3 is built from 18 residues. Germline CDR1 reads SGHNT; CDR2 reads YYREEE (reference sequence). V shed 4 bases, J shed 0 bases, and the junction held 9 bases outside the gene matches. This record belongs to a study of T cells in Graves' hyperthyroidism and ophthalmopathy.

This receptor was taken from a woman aged 18-29 years with Graves' ophthalmopathy. The V gene is TRBV5-4, the J gene TRBJ2-4; 11 positions match TRBD1. Source material: blood. CDR3 nucleotides: TGTGCCAGCAGCCGTCCCGGGACAGGGGGGGAAGCCAAAAACATTCAGTACTTC. It translates to CASSRPGTGGEAKNIQYF. Filled out from reference TRBV5-4 and TRBJ2-4, the complete variable domain reads ETGVTQSPTHLIKTRGQQVTLRCSSQSGHNTVSWYQQALGQGPQFIFQYYREEENGRGNFPPRFSGLQFPNYSSELNVNALELDDSALYLCASSRPGTGGEAKNIQYFGAGTRLSVL.